The T cell receptor beta chain under discussion was sequenced for a study of CD8 T cells in ankylosing spondylitis. Overall study findings and caveats: CD8+ cells made up the disease-linked clones, which were relatively rare in peripheral blood. There was reportedly significant enrichment of clones that were disease-linked in matched ankylosing spondylitis synovial fluid. A TCR beta motif made of 7 to 9 highly homologous variants seemed typical of ankylosing spondylitis blood.

Trimming removed 1 base from V and 5 bases from J, with 8 bases in between. Germline-derived CDR1 and CDR2 are SEHNR and FQNEAQ (reference sequence). This CDR3 is built from 13 residues. This clonotype has just a few counts. The target antigen is unknown. Quantitative 5'-RACE with molecular barcodes produced the TCR beta libraries. Each CDR3 protein gets one entry after TCRdb re-called the 5' RACE reads with MiXCR. The sample includes some 700,000 distinct CDR3 sequences, 19% seen only once; the top ten take around 19%. Source material: blood, either unsorted or a sorted T cell fraction (not recorded which). This clonotype was obtained from a male donor with ankylosing spondylitis. The chain has TRBV7-9 and TRBJ1-2; D might be TRBD1 (5 bases). This CDR3 reads CASSLGTHYGYTF. The CDR3 coding sequence is TGTGCCAGCAGCTTAGGGACACATTATGGCTACACCTTC.